Sequencing of this T cell receptor (beta chain) was carried out in a study of cytomegalovirus exposure and HLA in healthy donors. The PCR ran on 60 Vbeta and 13 Jbeta primers. The method was immunoSEQ multiplex PCR; TCRdb's version includes in-frame clones alone and lacks a portion of them. The repertoire includes hundreds of thousands of clones, approximately 79% of them detected once, and roughly 1.9% sits in the top ten. There are 13 residues in the CDR3. CDR1 and CDR2 (germline): LNHDA, SQIVND (reference sequence). V gave up 1 base and J gave up 10 bases, with 8 bases separating them. The material sequenced was PBMCs. J is TRBJ1-6 and V is TRBV19, with D unresolved. This clonotype was sampled from a male donor in good health and CMV-seronegative. CDR3 sequence reads: CASSIGGGSPLHF. CDR3 in DNA: TGTGCCAGTAGTATAGGGGGAGGATCACCCCTCCACTTT.